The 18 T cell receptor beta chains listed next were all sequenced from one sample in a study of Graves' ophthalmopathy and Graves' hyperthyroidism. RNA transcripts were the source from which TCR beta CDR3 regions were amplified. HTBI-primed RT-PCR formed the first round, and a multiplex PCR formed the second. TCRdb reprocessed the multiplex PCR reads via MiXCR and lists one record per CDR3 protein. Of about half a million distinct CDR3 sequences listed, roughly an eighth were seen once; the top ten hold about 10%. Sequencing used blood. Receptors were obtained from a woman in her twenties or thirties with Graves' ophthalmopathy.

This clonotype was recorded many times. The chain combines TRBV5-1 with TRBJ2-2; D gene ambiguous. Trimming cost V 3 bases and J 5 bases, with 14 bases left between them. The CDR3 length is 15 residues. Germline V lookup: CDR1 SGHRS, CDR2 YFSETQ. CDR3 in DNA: TGCGCCAGCAGCTCGCCGACATTGGGGACCGGGGAGCTGTTTTTT. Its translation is CASSSPTLGTGELFF.

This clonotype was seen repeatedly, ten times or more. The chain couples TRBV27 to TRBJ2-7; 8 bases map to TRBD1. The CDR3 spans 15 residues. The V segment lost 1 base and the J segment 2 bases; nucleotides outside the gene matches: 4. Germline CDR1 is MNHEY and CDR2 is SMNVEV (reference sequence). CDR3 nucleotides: TGTGCCAGCAGTTTATGGACAGGGAGAACCTACGAGCAGTACTTC. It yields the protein CASSLWTGRTYEQYF.

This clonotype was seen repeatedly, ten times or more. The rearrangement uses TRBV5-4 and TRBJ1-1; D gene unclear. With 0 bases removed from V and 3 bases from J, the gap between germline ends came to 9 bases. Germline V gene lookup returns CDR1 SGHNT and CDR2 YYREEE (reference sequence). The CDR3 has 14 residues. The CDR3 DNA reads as TGTGCCAGCAGCTTGGACTGGGTTGACACTGAAGCTTTCTTT. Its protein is CASSLDWVDTEAFF.

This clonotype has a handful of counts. The CDR3 loop reads CASSRDRAAGYTF. The CDR3 nucleotides read TGCGCCAGCAGCCGCGACAGGGCGGCTGGCTACACCTTC. This rearrangement joins TRBV4-1 to TRBJ1-2; the match to TRBD1 covers 7 bases. The V gene end was trimmed by 4 bases and the J gene end by 7 bases; junction bases not matched to a gene: 6. The CDR3 consists of 13 residues. The germline CDR1 and CDR2 sequences are MGHRA and YSYEKL.

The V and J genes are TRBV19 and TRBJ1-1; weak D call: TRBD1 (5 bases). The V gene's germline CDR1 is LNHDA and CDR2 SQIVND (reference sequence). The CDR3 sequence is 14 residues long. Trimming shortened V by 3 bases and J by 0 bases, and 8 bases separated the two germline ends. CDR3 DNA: TGTGCCAGTAGTATCGGGGGAATGAACACTGAAGCTTTCTTT. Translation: CASSIGGMNTEAFF.

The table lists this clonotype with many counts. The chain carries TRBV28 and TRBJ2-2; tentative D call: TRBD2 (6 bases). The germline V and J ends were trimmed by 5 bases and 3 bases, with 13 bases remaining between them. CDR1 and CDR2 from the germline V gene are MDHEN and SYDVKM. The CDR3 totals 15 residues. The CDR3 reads CASSPYGGYTGELFF. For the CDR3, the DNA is TGTGCCAGCAGTCCCTATGGGGGGTACACCGGGGAGCTGTTTTTT.

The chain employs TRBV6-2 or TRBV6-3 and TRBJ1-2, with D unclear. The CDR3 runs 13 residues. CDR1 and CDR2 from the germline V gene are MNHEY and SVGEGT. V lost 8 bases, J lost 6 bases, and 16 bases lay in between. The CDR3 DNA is TGTGCCAGCCAAAACAGCATTCCTAATGGCTACACCTTC. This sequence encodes CASQNSIPNGYTF.

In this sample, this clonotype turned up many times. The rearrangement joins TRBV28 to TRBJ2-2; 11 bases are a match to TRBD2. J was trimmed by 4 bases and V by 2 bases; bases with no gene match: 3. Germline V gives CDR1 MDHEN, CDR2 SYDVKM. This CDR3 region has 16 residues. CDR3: CASSLIAGGGTGELFF. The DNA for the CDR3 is TGTGCCAGCAGTTTAATAGCGGGAGGGGGCACCGGGGAGCTGTTTTTT.

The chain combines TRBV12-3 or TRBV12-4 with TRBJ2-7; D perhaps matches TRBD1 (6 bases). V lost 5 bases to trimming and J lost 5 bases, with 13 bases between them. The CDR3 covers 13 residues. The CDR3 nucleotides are TGTGCCAGCAGTCAGGGCTCAGGGGACGAGCAGTACTTC. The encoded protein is CASSQGSGDEQYF.

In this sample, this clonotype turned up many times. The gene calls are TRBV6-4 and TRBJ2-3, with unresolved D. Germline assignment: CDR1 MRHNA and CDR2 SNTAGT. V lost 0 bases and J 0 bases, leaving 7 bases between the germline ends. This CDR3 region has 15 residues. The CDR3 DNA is TGTGCCAGCAGTGACTCTAGCCGTAGCACAGATACGCAGTATTTT. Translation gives CASSDSSRSTDTQYF.

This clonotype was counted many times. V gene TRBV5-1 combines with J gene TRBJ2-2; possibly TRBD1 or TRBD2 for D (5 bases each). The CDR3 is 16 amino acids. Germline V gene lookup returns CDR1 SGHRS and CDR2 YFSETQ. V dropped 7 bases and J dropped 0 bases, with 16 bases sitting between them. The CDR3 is CASLRDGRTNTGELFF. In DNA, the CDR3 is TGCGCCAGCCTCCGGGACGGAAGAACGAACACCGGGGAGCTGTTTTTT. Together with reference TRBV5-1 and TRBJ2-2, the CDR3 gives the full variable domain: KAGVTQTPRYLIKTRGQQVTLSCSPISGHRSVSWYQQTPGQGLQFLFEYFSETQRNKGNFPGRFSGRQFSNSRSEMNVSTLELGDSALYLCASLRDGRTNTGELFFGEGSRLTVL.

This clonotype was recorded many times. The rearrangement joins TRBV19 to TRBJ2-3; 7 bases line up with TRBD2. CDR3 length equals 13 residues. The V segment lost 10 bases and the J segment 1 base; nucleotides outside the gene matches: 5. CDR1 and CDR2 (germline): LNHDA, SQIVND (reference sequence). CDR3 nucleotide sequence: TGTGCCACCGGGAGCGGGGGCACAGATACGCAGTATTTT. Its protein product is CATGSGGTDTQYF.

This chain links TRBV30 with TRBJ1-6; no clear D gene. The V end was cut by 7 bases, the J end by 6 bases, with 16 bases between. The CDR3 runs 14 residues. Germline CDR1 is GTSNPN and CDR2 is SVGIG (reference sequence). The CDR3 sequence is CASEGTTSNSPLHF. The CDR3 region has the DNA TGTGCCTCGGAGGGAACTACCTCTAATTCACCCCTCCACTTT. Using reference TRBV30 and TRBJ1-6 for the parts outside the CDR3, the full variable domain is SQTIHQWPATLVQPVGSPLSLECTVEGTSNPNLYWYRQAAGRGLQLLFYSVGIGQISSEVPQNLSASRPQDRQFILSSKKLLLSDSGFYLCASEGTTSNSPLHFGNGTRLTVT.

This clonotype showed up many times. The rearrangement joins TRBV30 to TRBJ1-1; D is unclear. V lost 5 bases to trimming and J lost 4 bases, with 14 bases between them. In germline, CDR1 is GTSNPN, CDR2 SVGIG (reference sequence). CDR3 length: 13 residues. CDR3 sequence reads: CAWATNPGTEAFF. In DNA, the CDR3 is TGTGCCTGGGCCACCAACCCGGGCACTGAAGCTTTCTTT. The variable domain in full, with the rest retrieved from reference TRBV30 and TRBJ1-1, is SQTIHQWPATLVQPVGSPLSLECTVEGTSNPNLYWYRQAAGRGLQLLFYSVGIGQISSEVPQNLSASRPQDRQFILSSKKLLLSDSGFYLCAWATNPGTEAFFGQGTRLTVV.

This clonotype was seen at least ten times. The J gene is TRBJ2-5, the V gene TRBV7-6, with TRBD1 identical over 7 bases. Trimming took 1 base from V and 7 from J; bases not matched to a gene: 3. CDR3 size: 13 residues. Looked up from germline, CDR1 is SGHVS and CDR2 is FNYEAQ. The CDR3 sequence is CASSLGPGGTQYF. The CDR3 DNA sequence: TGTGCCAGCAGCTTAGGGCCAGGGGGGACCCAGTACTTC.

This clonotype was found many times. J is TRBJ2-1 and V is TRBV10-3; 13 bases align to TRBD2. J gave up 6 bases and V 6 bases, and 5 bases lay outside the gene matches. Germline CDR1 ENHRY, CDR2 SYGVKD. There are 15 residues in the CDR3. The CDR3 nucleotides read TGTGCCATCAGGTTAGGACTAGCGGGAGTCAATGAGCAGTTCTTC. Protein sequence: CAIRLGLAGVNEQFF.

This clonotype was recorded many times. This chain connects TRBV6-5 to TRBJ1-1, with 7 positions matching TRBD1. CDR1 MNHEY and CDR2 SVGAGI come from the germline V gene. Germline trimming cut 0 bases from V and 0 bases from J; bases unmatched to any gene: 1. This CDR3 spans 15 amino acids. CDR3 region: CASSYSQGVNTEAFF. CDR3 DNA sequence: TGTGCCAGCAGTTACTCTCAGGGGGTGAACACTGAAGCTTTCTTT.

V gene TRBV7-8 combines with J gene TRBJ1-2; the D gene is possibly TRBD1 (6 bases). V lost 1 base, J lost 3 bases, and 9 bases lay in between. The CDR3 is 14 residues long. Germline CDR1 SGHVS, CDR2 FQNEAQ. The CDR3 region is CASSLGRGDYGYTF. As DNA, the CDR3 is TGTGCCAGCAGCTTAGGCAGGGGTGACTATGGCTACACCTTC.